The TCR beta chain described here comes from a study of radiation and T cells in renal cell carcinoma (dated by TCRdb to about 2020). In terms of the full investigation: A total of under 60 samples underwent TCR beta sequencing, made up of roughly 26 tumors and about 27 peripheral blood samples. A total of about 3.8 million unique CDR3 nucleotide sequences, encoding fewer than 3,000,000 unique CDR3 amino acid sequences, were found across all 50 or so samples. The last blood draw occurred 4 weeks after radiation, at the same time as nephrectomy. The paper's findings and limits, for the study overall: In blood, the top tumor clonotypes increased between baseline and 2 weeks post-radiation and then shrank by 4 weeks, which suggests that tumor-resident clones expanded only transiently. Because no pretreatment tumor biopsies were available, whether clonotypes were present in the tumor at baseline could not be determined. With a single-armed trial design, the study had no way to address how radiation dose or scheduling affects the TCR repertoire. Blood repertoire dynamics were not followed beyond 4 weeks after treatment.

Remarks on this clone: What antigen it recognizes has not been identified. No clone much larger than this one lies a single base away; base qualities are absent.

TCR beta libraries were generated from genomic DNA with the immunoSEQ kit, following the manufacturer's recommendations. To prepare the libraries, a first multiplex PCR with proprietary primers was run, followed by a second PCR that added unique barcodes, and a bead cleanup was done after each round. A positive control reaction and a negative control reaction, both provided in the kit, were run with every batch of samples. The final libraries underwent checking on an Agilent 4200 TapeStation D1000 ScreenTape, volumetric pooling, and quantification by qPCR. An Illumina NextSeq500 fitted with a MidOutput 150-cycle cartridge performed the sequencing, running 156 Read1 cycles and 15 Index1 cycles with the kit's custom primers. The pooled library was loaded at roughly 1 pM, and around 20% PhiX control was spiked in. The original pipeline was this. Vendor-processed data were analyzed in R, with a clonotype defined as all T cells sharing the same CDR3 nucleotide sequence. In the clone abundance analyses, frequencies were normalized to the 10,000 most abundant clones in each sample. Public T cell clones, which averaged fewer than five per sample, were excluded before analysis. Tumor-enriched clonotypes and baseline blood-enriched clonotypes were defined as those with an abundance difference of at least 32-fold between compartments. A beta-binomial differential abundance model was applied to find clonotypes that expanded or contracted between blood time points. Tumor-blood repertoire similarity was measured with the Baroni-Urbani and Buser coefficient, and group comparisons used two-tailed Wilcoxon tests in R. Not all clones reach the TCRdb copy of this immuneACCESS table, which keeps in-frame sequences only. Checked studies attribute under half of the gap to unresolved V genes and leave the rest unexplained. The V and J calls and clone size were taken over from that table, and D and trimming were inferred from the DNA. The sample contains over 90,000 clones, approximately 82% of them found a single time. The leading ten clones occupy roughly 7.9% of the sample.

CDR1 and CDR2 are drawn from the germline V gene: MDHEN, SYDVKM. The CDR3 sequence holds 13 residues, the cysteine and phenylalanine included. The DNA shown is the 39-base CDR3, in frame from base 1. V sheds 3 bases and J sheds 4 bases, leaving 9 bases between their ends. This specimen's time point label, per the study, means: blood 4 weeks post-SBRT, at nephrectomy. Read against the paper, the sample's treatment or condition label means: 15 Gy SBRT to primary tumor, nephrectomy 4 weeks later. Samples were obtained from a clinical trial, in which 15 Gy stereotactic body radiation therapy was delivered to primary renal cell carcinomas and nephrectomy was performed 4 weeks later. To follow tumor-enriched clonotypes, peripheral blood was collected serially from radiation-treated patients at baseline and again at 2 weeks and 4 weeks after SBRT. Every patient's renal cell carcinoma showed clear cell pathology. Genomic DNA for TCR sequencing was prepared using the QIAamp DNA Blood Mini Kit (Qiagen). Samples were included in the analyses only if all quality control checks were passed.

The sequence was collected from a man aged 55-75 years with renal cell carcinoma. The receptor chain draws on TRBV28 and TRBJ1-2, with the identity of the D gene unclear. Specimen: blood, collected from a patient whose treatment included radiotherapy and nephrectomy. The CDR3 reads as follows: CASSLAEGYGYTF. The nucleotide sequence is given as TGTGCCAGCAGTTTGGCGGAAGGCTATGGCTACACCTTC.